The rows below give T cell receptor beta chains drawn from one sample of a study of molecular identifiers for immune sequencing clone quantification. In TCRdb, the PCR reads were re-called with MiXCR into one record per CDR3 protein. The top ten hold over 0.7% of the sample, which has more than 300,000 distinct CDR3 sequences, about 20% seen once. Source material: naive CD8+ T cells from blood, with Jurkat cell RNA spiked in. Receptors were obtained from a human donor in good health. Some libraries in this study had Jurkat cell RNA spiked in. Both conserved end residues are part of each CDR3. Fields, in order: J gene, CDR3 length, D gene, V gene, clone size, CDR3 protein, CDR3 DNA. D genes are given only for firm matches. Expanded clones get a size class; other rows say once, few or many, or leave the size out.

>TRBJ1-1|16|.|TRBV19|few
CASSIVPATMNTEAFF
TGTGCCAGTAGTATCGTACCAGCAACTATGAACACTGAAGCTTTCTTT
>TRBJ2-2|14|.|TRBV10-1|few
CASRGTVNTGELFF
TGCGCCAGCCGAGGGACGGTGAACACCGGGGAGCTGTTTTTT
>TRBJ2-1|15|TRBD2|TRBV6-2/TRBV6-3|many
CASSYFTSGRGEQFF
TGTGCCAGCAGTTACTTTACTAGCGGGAGAGGTGAGCAGTTCTTC
>TRBJ2-1|13|.|TRBV24-1|many
CATSDLQRGEQFF
TGTGCCACCAGTGATTTGCAACGGGGAGAGCAGTTCTTC
>TRBJ2-7|16|.|TRBV6-6|many
CASSYPNRDNSYEQYF
TGTGCCAGCAGTTACCCGAACCGGGACAACTCCTACGAGCAGTACTTC
>TRBJ1-1|13|.|TRBV7-9|many
CASSFNPNTEAFF
TGTGCCAGCAGCTTTAACCCGAACACTGAAGCTTTCTTT
>TRBJ2-7|13|.|TRBV20-1|many
CSAFEGDLYEQYF
TGCAGTGCTTTCGAGGGAGACCTCTACGAGCAGTACTTC
>TRBJ2-5|17|TRBD1|TRBV28|many
CASSGARDRYRQETQYF
TGTGCCAGCAGTGGGGCCCGGGACAGGTACAGACAAGAGACCCAGTACTTC
>TRBJ2-7|16|TRBD2|TRBV5-1|many
CASSPVGTSGVDEQYF
TGCGCCAGCAGCCCTGTCGGGACTAGCGGGGTCGACGAGCAGTACTTC
>TRBJ2-7|14|.|TRBV27|.
CASSPNPTGNEQYF
TGTGCCAGCAGTCCGAACCCAACAGGGAACGAGCAGTACTTC
>TRBJ2-7|15|.|TRBV19|few
CASSISPDIPYEQYF
TGTGCCAGTAGTATATCGCCAGACATCCCCTACGAGCAGTACTTC
>TRBJ2-1|19|TRBD1|TRBV24-1|many
CATSTGDRGRPGPYNEQFF
TGTGCCACCAGTACCGGGGACAGGGGCCGCCCAGGGCCTTACAATGAGCAGTTCTTC
>TRBJ2-7|16|TRBD2|TRBV7-2|many
CASSLGLAGASGEQYF
TGTGCCAGCAGCTTAGGACTAGCGGGGGCCTCGGGAGAGCAGTACTTC
>TRBJ2-5|15|.|TRBV19|.
CACSPEDSSQETQYF
TGTGCCTGTAGTCCGGAGGACAGCTCCCAAGAGACCCAGTACTTC
>TRBJ2-7|14|.|TRBV5-1|.
CASSWVGRTYEQYF
TGCGCCAGCAGCTGGGTCGGCAGGACCTACGAGCAGTACTTC
>TRBJ2-1|15|TRBD2|TRBV7-2|many
CASSPRPGLDNEQFF
TGTGCCAGCAGCCCGCGTCCGGGACTAGACAATGAGCAGTTCTTC
>TRBJ2-7|12|.|TRBV14|many
CASSQVAHEQYF
TGTGCCAGCAGCCAAGTGGCACACGAGCAGTACTTC
>TRBJ1-2|14|.|TRBV28|many
CASSRRGVNYGYTF
TGTGCCAGCAGTCGACGGGGGGTTAACTATGGCTACACCTTC
>TRBJ1-1|12|.|TRBV6-2/TRBV6-3|many
CASSYADTEAFF
TGTGCCAGCAGTTACGCAGACACTGAAGCTTTCTTT
>TRBJ2-1|11|.|TRBV6-2/TRBV6-3|.
CVSSLGNEQFF
TGTGTCAGCAGTCTGGGAAATGAGCAGTTCTTC
>TRBJ2-7|16|TRBD2|TRBV6-2/TRBV6-3|.
CASSYSILAGSYEQYF
TGTGCCAGCAGTTACTCGATACTAGCGGGCTCCTACGAGCAGTACTTC
>TRBJ2-3|15|TRBD2|TRBV29-1|many
CSVEPTASGTDTQYF
TGCAGCGTTGAACCCACGGCTAGCGGGACAGATACGCAGTATTTT
>TRBJ2-7|15|.|TRBV10-3|.
CAISDLAGPSYEQYF
TGTGCCATCAGTGACCTGGCAGGGCCTTCCTACGAGCAGTACTTC
>TRBJ2-3|16|.|TRBV24-1|.
CATSDSYRVSTDTQYF
TGTGCCACCAGTGATTCATACAGGGTTTCGACAGATACGCAGTATTTT
>TRBJ2-5|14|TRBD2|TRBV2|many
CASKTSGMQETQYF
TGTGCCAGCAAGACTAGCGGGATGCAAGAGACCCAGTACTTC
>TRBJ2-1|11|.|TRBV11-2|many
CASSFDNEQFF
TGTGCCAGCAGTTTCGACAATGAGCAGTTCTTC
>TRBJ2-7|13|TRBD1|TRBV7-9|many
CASRTGTGSEQYF
TGTGCCAGCAGAACCGGGACAGGGAGCGAGCAGTACTTC
>TRBJ2-3|14|.|TRBV4-1|many
CASSQAGGAAIQYF
TGCGCCAGCAGCCAAGCGGGGGGCGCCGCCATACAGTATTTT
>TRBJ2-7|14|TRBD2|TRBV28|few
CASSRGEGPYEQYF
TGTGCCAGCAGTCGAGGGGAGGGCCCCTACGAGCAGTACTTC
>TRBJ2-3|12|.|TRBV29-1|few
CSVGLAPDTQYF
TGCAGCGTTGGCTTGGCCCCAGATACGCAGTATTTT
>TRBJ1-5|16|.|TRBV28|many
CASSFGRVMDNQPQHF
TGTGCCAGCAGTTTTGGCAGGGTAATGGACAATCAGCCCCAGCATTTT